The 32 T cell receptor beta chains below were found in one sample sequenced in a study of T cell changes during pregnancy in multiple sclerosis. Profiled with immunoSEQ multiplex PCR; TCRdb holds only in-frame clones, not every one. The sample has approximately 50,000 clones, roughly 94% seen once. This specimen consisted of CD4+ T cells from peripheral blood mononuclear cells, obtained in the third trimester of pregnancy. These receptors were collected from a female donor with multiple sclerosis, enrolled in a pregnancy study.

This sequence joins TRBV18 and TRBJ1-5, with D perhaps TRBD1 (6 bases). Deletions cut 2 bases from V and 2 bases from J, with 10 bases between. The CDR3 is 15 residues long. The germline gives CDR1 KGHSH, CDR2 LQKENI. The CDR3 loop is CASSPGPGGNQPQHF. CDR3 nucleotide sequence: TGTGCCAGCTCACCAGGGCCAGGGGGCAATCAGCCCCAGCATTTT.

The chain uses TRBV2 and TRBJ1-1; 8 positions agree with TRBD1. The CDR3 runs 14 residues. Germline V gene data show CDR1 as SNHLY and CDR2 as FYNNEI. V trimming: 5 bases; J trimming: 1 base; junction bases outside the gene matches: 3. The CDR3 region is CASSYDRGNTEAFF. The CDR3 bases are TGTGCCAGCAGTTACGACAGGGGGAACACTGAAGCTTTCTTT.

The genes are TRBV28 and TRBJ2-1, with 12 bases lining up with TRBD1. CDR1 MDHEN and CDR2 SYDVKM come from the germline V gene. With V trimmed by 2 bases and J by 9 bases, 5 bases remained unmatched. The CDR3 consists of 15 residues. For the CDR3, the DNA is TGTGCCAGCAGTTTAGGGGGGACAGGGGGCGGTGAGCAGTTCTTC. Residues: CASSLGGTGGGEQFF.

The DNA of the CDR3 is TGTGCCAGCAGCTTGACAGGGAAAGAAGCTTTCTTT. As protein: CASSLTGKEAFF. The chain links TRBV11-3 to TRBJ1-1; 7 nucleotides match TRBD1. V gave up 3 bases and J gave up 8 bases; unmatched junction bases: 3. The CDR3 sequence is 12 residues long. Per the germline V gene, CDR1 is SGHNT and CDR2 is YENEEA.

The genes are TRBV19 and TRBJ1-2; 8 bases agree with TRBD1. This CDR3 region has 15 residues. Germline trimming cut 5 bases from V and 7 bases from J; bases unmatched to any gene: 12. The germline CDR1 and CDR2 sequences are LNHDA and SQIVND (reference sequence). The CDR3 region is CASSADRVGFSGYTF. The CDR3 nucleotides are TGTGCCAGTAGTGCGGACAGGGTGGGGTTCAGTGGCTACACCTTC.

This clone showed up just once. The rearrangement links TRBV30 to TRBJ1-1, with 9 positions matching TRBD1. This CDR3 spans 16 amino acids. Germline values: CDR1 GTSNPN, CDR2 SVGIG (reference sequence). The V and J ends lost 4 bases and 3 bases, in that order; junction bases with no gene match: 12. The CDR3 is CAWMDRGNTVDTEAFF. Here the CDR3 DNA reads TGTGCCTGGATGGACAGGGGCAACACAGTGGACACTGAAGCTTTCTTT.

This chain connects TRBV4-1 to TRBJ2-7; D is possibly TRBD1 (6 bases). Germline lookup yields CDR1 MGHRA and CDR2 YSYEKL. CDR3 length: 14 residues. Trimming cost V 1 base and J 3 bases, with 10 bases left between them. The CDR3 DNA reads TGCGCCAGCAGCCAAGGGCAGGGGAACTACGAGCAGTACTTC. The encoded protein is CASSQGQGNYEQYF.

This clone was picked up one time. The J gene is TRBJ2-1, the V gene TRBV18; possibly TRBD2 for D (7 bases). CDR1 is KGHSH, CDR2 LQKENI, per germline. The length of the CDR3 is 16 residues. The germline V and J ends were trimmed by 3 bases and 4 bases, with 16 bases remaining between them. DNA of the CDR3: TGTGCCAGCTCACCGACCGCGGGGGCCTCATACAATGAGCAGTTCTTC. This gives the protein CASSPTAGASYNEQFF. Looking up the rest from reference TRBV18 and TRBJ2-1 gives the full variable domain: NAGVMQNPRHLVRRRGQEARLRCSPMKGHSHVYWYRQLPEEGLKFMVYLQKENIIDESGMPKERFSAEFPKEGPSILRIQQVVRGDSAAYFCASSPTAGASYNEQFFGPGTRLTVL.

As regards this clone: At one of its ends the junction is not consistent with the germline gene, which may arise from a read error. This chain links TRBV5-1 with TRBJ2-4; maybe TRBD2 (6 bases). The CDR3 is 18 residues long. Germline V gives CDR1 SGHRS, CDR2 YFSETQ. CDR3 nucleotide sequence: TGCGCCAGCAGCTCCCGGAAAAGGACGGGAGCGAACATTAACATTCGGTACTTC. Its protein is CASSSRKRTGANINIRYF.

The rearrangement joins TRBV2 to TRBJ1-2, with D tentatively TRBD1 (6 bases). Germline V gene data show CDR1 as SNHLY and CDR2 as FYNNEI. This CDR3 has 15 amino acids. Trimming took 6 bases from V and 2 from J, leaving 16 bases between them. CDR3 in amino acids: CASRRTRDRNYGYTF. The CDR3, as DNA: TGTGCCAGCAGACGTACACGCGACAGGAACTATGGCTACACCTTC.

The rearrangement uses TRBV10-2 and TRBJ2-7; 9 bases fit TRBD1. CDR3 length: 16 residues. CDR1 is WSHSY, CDR2 SAAADI, per germline. The ends lost 0 bases at V and 4 bases at J; junction bases unmatched: 7. This chain's CDR3 is CASSESARTGVYEQYF. CDR3 coding DNA: TGCGCCAGCAGTGAGTCGGCCAGGACAGGGGTTTACGAGCAGTACTTC.

V is TRBV30 and J is TRBJ1-1; unclear D gene. V was pared by 1 base and J by 12 bases, with 15 bases between. The CDR3 length is 12 residues. From germline, CDR1 is GTSNPN and CDR2 SVGIG (reference sequence). CDR3 DNA sequence: TGTGCCTGGAGTGCTTCTTTTCCCCTTTCTTTCTTT. It specifies CAWSASFPLSFF. The whole variable domain, remainder taken from reference TRBV30 and TRBJ1-1, is SQTIHQWPATLVQPVGSPLSLECTVEGTSNPNLYWYRQAAGRGLQLLFYSVGIGQISSEVPQNLSASRPQDRQFILSSKKLLLSDSGFYLCAWSASFPLSFFGQGTRLTVV.

This CDR3 is CASSPGTGSIHGYTF. The CDR3 bases are TGTGCCAGCAGTCCCGGGACAGGATCGATCCATGGCTACACCTTC. This sequence joins TRBV5-8 and TRBJ1-2; 8 positions match TRBD1. CDR1 and CDR2 from the germline V gene are SGHTS and YDEGEE. J lost 6 bases, V lost 5 bases, and 12 bases had no gene match. This CDR3 is built from 15 residues.

The chain joins TRBV15 to TRBJ1-1; no reliable D call. Germline V gene data show CDR1 as LNHNV and CDR2 as YYDKDF (reference sequence). Trimming took 0 bases from V and 7 from J, leaving 9 bases between them. This CDR3 spans 13 amino acids. The CDR3 region is CATSRDIYSEAFF. DNA of the CDR3: TGTGCCACCAGCAGAGATATATACAGTGAAGCTTTCTTT.

The rearrangement links TRBV6-5 to TRBJ2-7, with 7 nucleotides matching TRBD1. The CDR3 loop spans 14 amino acids. From germline, CDR1 is MNHEY and CDR2 SVGAGI. V was pared by 2 bases and J by 3 bases, with 4 bases of the junction left unmatched. CDR3 protein: CASSYRGQRYEQYF. CDR3 nucleotide sequence: TGTGCCAGCAGTTACAGGGGACAGCGCTACGAGCAGTACTTC.

J is TRBJ1-1 and V is TRBV6-1, with TRBD1 identical over 8 bases. CDR3 length: 13 amino acids. V trimming: 6 bases; J trimming: 4 bases; junction bases outside the gene matches: 4. Germline assignment: CDR1 MNHNS and CDR2 SASEGT. As DNA, the CDR3 is TGTGCCAGCAGGGACAGGGCCCCCACTGAAGCTTTCTTT. This sequence encodes CASRDRAPTEAFF.

The V gene is TRBV27, the J gene TRBJ2-1, with 10 positions matching TRBD1. V gave up 3 bases and J gave up 11 bases; unmatched junction bases: 16. The CDR3 has 17 amino acids. Germline V gene sequence: CDR1 MNHEY, CDR2 SMNVEV (reference sequence). The CDR3 loop reads CASSFRGGTGVWNQQFF. The CDR3 DNA follows: TGTGCCAGCAGTTTCCGTGGTGGGACAGGGGTATGGAATCAGCAGTTCTTC.

This clone occurred once. V usage is TRBV9 and J usage is TRBJ1-4; the match to TRBD1 covers 7 bases. Germline V CDR1 and CDR2: SGDLS, YYNGEE. The CDR3 consists of 15 residues. Trimming removed 3 bases from V and 7 bases from J; junction bases left unmatched: 9. The CDR3, as DNA: TGTGCCAGCAGCGACCCGAGACAGGGCTTTGAAAAACTGTTTTTT. This sequence encodes CASSDPRQGFEKLFF.

The chain links TRBV6-5 to TRBJ2-1; 13 bases fit TRBD2. The CDR3 loop spans 15 amino acids. Germline V gives CDR1 MNHEY, CDR2 SVGAGI. The J segment lost 4 bases and the V segment lost 6 bases, leaving 3 bases of the junction unmatched. The CDR3 spells CASRKLAGGYNEQFF. The CDR3, as DNA: TGTGCCAGCAGGAAACTAGCGGGGGGGTACAATGAGCAGTTCTTC.

This clone was seen a handful of times. The chain links TRBV19 to TRBJ1-6; D not resolved. Germline V gives CDR1 LNHDA, CDR2 SQIVND (reference sequence). The ends were cut back, 3 bases at V and 7 bases at J, with 7 bases in the middle. This CDR3 has 13 amino acids. The CDR3 DNA sequence: TGTGCCAGTAGTATGGCGGGAAATTCACCCCTCCACTTT. Translation gives CASSMAGNSPLHF.

V gene TRBV9 combines with J gene TRBJ2-1; TRBD2 aligns across 7 bases. The CDR3 spans 14 residues. Looked up from germline, CDR1 is SGDLS and CDR2 is YYNGEE. The junction had 8 bases not matched to a gene; V was cut back by 4 bases and J by 7 bases. Written as DNA, the CDR3 is TGTGCCAGCAGCAAGAACGAGCGGGGAAATGAGCAGTTCTTC. This sequence encodes CASSKNERGNEQFF.

V is TRBV15 and J is TRBJ2-1; 11 nucleotides align to TRBD2. The CDR3 sequence is 16 residues long. Unmatched junction bases numbered 9, after V lost 7 bases and J lost 4 bases. The germline gives CDR1 LNHNV, CDR2 YYDKDF (reference sequence). CDR3 amino acids: CATTTSGTSGYNEQFF. As DNA, the CDR3 is TGTGCCACCACCACTTCCGGGACTAGCGGTTACAATGAGCAGTTCTTC.

This clone was seen once. Written as DNA, the CDR3 is TGTGCCAGCAGCGTAGCGCCACAGGGGGAGGGAGAGACCCAGTACTTC. Its protein is CASSVAPQGEGETQYF. The chain combines TRBV9 with TRBJ2-5, with D perhaps TRBD1 (8 bases). The CDR3 consists of 16 residues. Germline loops: CDR1 SGDLS, CDR2 YYNGEE. Trimming pared 0 bases from V and 4 bases from J, leaving 16 bases between.

The chain recombines TRBV7-8 with TRBJ1-4; 9 bases are a match to TRBD1. J lost 3 bases, V lost 4 bases, and 6 bases had no gene match. Germline loops: CDR1 SGHVS, CDR2 FQNEAQ. This CDR3 region has 16 residues. The CDR3 nucleotides read TGTGCCAGCAGCTCTCACAGGGGGCCCTCTAATGAAAAACTGTTTTTT. This sequence encodes CASSSHRGPSNEKLFF.

The chain carries TRBV30 and TRBJ2-1; 14 bases are a match to TRBD2. Trimming took 4 bases from V and 9 from J; bases not matched to a gene: 8. Looked up from germline, CDR1 is GTSNPN and CDR2 is SVGIG (reference sequence). The CDR3 runs 15 residues. The CDR3 DNA is TGTGCCTGGAAACCGGGACTAGCGGGAGCTGGTGAGCAGTTCTTC. Translating it yields CAWKPGLAGAGEQFF.

The CDR3 DNA is TGTGCCACCAGCAGAGCCCGGGGTGTGGCAGTACATACGCAGTATTTT. As protein: CATSRARGVAVHTQYF. The chain combines TRBV15 with TRBJ2-3, with D possibly TRBD2 on 5 matching bases. The CDR3 covers 16 residues. Trimming shortened V by 1 base and J by 7 bases, and 18 bases separated the two germline ends. Germline CDR1 and CDR2: LNHNV and YYDKDF (reference sequence).

CDR3 residues: CASRRQSYEQYF. The DNA of the CDR3 is TGTGCCAGCAGACGACAGTCGTACGAGCAGTACTTC. This chain uses TRBV6-6 with TRBJ2-7, with a possible D match to TRBD1 (5 bases). Per germline, CDR1 MNHNY and CDR2 SVGAGI (reference sequence). With 6 bases removed from V and 4 bases from J, the gap between germline ends came to 10 bases. The CDR3 sequence is 12 residues long.

The chain carries TRBV11-1 and TRBJ2-1; 7 bases are shared with TRBD1. Trimming at V came to 2 bases and at J to 4 bases, leaving 11 bases not matched to a gene. The CDR3 spans 17 residues. Germline assignment: CDR1 SGHAT and CDR2 FQDESV (reference sequence). The CDR3 DNA follows: TGTGCCAGCAGCTTAAGGACAGGCAACTTTCTATACAATGAGCAGTTCTTC. Translation: CASSLRTGNFLYNEQFF.

This sequence joins TRBV5-1 and TRBJ1-1; TRBD1 aligns across 8 bases. This CDR3 region has 14 residues. Germline V CDR1 and CDR2: SGHRS, YFSETQ. V shed 4 bases, J shed 5 bases, and the junction held 7 bases outside the gene matches. CDR3 protein: CASSGRGTGTEAFF. CDR3 nucleotide sequence: TGCGCCAGCAGCGGGCGGGGGACAGGTACTGAAGCTTTCTTT.

In its sample, this clone is medium-sized. The chain recombines TRBV2 with TRBJ2-7; TRBD2 matches at 12 bases. The germline gives CDR1 SNHLY, CDR2 FYNNEI. With 5 bases clipped from V and 5 bases from J, the junction kept 7 bases outside the gene matches. The CDR3 sequence is 15 residues long. CDR3 in amino acids: CASSPTSGRSNEQYF. The DNA for the CDR3 is TGTGCCAGCAGTCCGACTAGCGGGAGAAGCAACGAGCAGTACTTC.

The chain uses TRBV4-1 and TRBJ2-1; D is perhaps TRBD2 (5 bases). V was cut by 4 bases and J by 10 bases, with 23 bases left in between. CDR1 MGHRA and CDR2 YSYEKL come from the germline V gene. This CDR3 spans 16 amino acids. The CDR3 reads CASSPPSVGASQEQFF. As DNA, the CDR3 is TGCGCCAGCAGCCCACCCAGCGTGGGAGCGTCACAGGAGCAGTTCTTC.

The chain employs TRBV19 and TRBJ2-7; D ambiguous. Germline V lookup: CDR1 LNHDA, CDR2 SQIVND (reference sequence). V lost 3 bases and J 0 bases, leaving 15 bases between the germline ends. The CDR3 covers 16 residues. The CDR3 reads CASSILIPRFSYEQYF. The CDR3 coding sequence is TGTGCCAGTAGTATTTTAATTCCCAGATTCTCCTACGAGCAGTACTTC.